This passage covers 5 T cell receptor beta chains from one sample sequenced in a study of vaccination and CD4 T cells after COVID-19. No cognate antigen is known for these TCRs. The treatment denotes: roughly 10-day PBMC culture with coronavirus spike peptide pools or control peptides (ViraFEST assay). The Oncomine TCR Beta short-read assay sequenced DNA from cultured CD4+ T cells. TCRdb independently ran MiXCR on the PCR reads; one entry per CDR3 protein. This sample carries about 13,000 distinct CDR3 sequences, roughly 50% of them seen once, and the ten largest clones take around 24%. Sequenced sample: CD4+ T cells from blood, cultured in vitro. The receptors originated from a human donor who had recovered from COVID-19.

The chain links TRBV7-6 to TRBJ2-7; D is possibly TRBD2 (6 bases). The CDR3 totals 14 residues. V was clipped by 5 bases and J by 6 bases, with 17 bases between them. CDR1 is SGHVS and CDR2 is FNYEAQ in the germline V gene. CDR3 protein: CASSPSGAAGEQYF. The CDR3 DNA reads TGTGCCAGCAGCCCCTCTGGGGCAGCGGGCGAGCAGTACTTC.

The chain has TRBV5-1 and TRBJ2-7, with TRBD1 identical over 7 bases. Germline values: CDR1 SGHRS, CDR2 YFSETQ. The CDR3 sequence is 16 residues long. The V and J ends lost 4 bases and 2 bases, in that order; junction bases with no gene match: 12. The CDR3 DNA follows: TGCGCCAGCAGCCCTAGGCGACAGGGCATGGCCTACGAGCAGTACTTC. This codes for CASSPRRQGMAYEQYF.

This clonotype was counted between two and nine times. V is TRBV29-1 and J is TRBJ1-1, with TRBD1 as a possible D gene (6 bases). Germline loops: CDR1 SQVTM, CDR2 ANQGSEA. V shed 6 bases and J shed 2 bases, with 13 bases lying between them. This CDR3 spans 13 amino acids. CDR3 DNA: TGCAGCGTAAACAGGGACCATAACACTGAAGCTTTCTTT. Translating gives CSVNRDHNTEAFF.

This rearrangement joins TRBV6-1 to TRBJ1-2, with D unclear. Germline-derived CDR1 and CDR2 are MNHNS and SASEGT. Trimming pared 8 bases from V and 1 base from J, leaving 17 bases between. The length of the CDR3 is 15 residues. CDR3 amino acids: CASLDQDYYNYGYTF. CDR3 nucleotides: TGTGCCAGCTTAGACCAGGATTACTATAACTATGGCTACACCTTC.

The chain is built from TRBV27 and TRBJ2-7; the D gene is possibly TRBD1 (5 bases). The germline CDR1 and CDR2 sequences are MNHEY and SMNVEV (reference sequence). V was cut by 5 bases and J by 3 bases, with 17 bases left in between. The CDR3 runs to 15 residues. The CDR3 DNA sequence: TGTGCCAGCAGTCCGGCGAAGGGGTTAAGCTACGAGCAGTACTTC. This gives the protein CASSPAKGLSYEQYF.